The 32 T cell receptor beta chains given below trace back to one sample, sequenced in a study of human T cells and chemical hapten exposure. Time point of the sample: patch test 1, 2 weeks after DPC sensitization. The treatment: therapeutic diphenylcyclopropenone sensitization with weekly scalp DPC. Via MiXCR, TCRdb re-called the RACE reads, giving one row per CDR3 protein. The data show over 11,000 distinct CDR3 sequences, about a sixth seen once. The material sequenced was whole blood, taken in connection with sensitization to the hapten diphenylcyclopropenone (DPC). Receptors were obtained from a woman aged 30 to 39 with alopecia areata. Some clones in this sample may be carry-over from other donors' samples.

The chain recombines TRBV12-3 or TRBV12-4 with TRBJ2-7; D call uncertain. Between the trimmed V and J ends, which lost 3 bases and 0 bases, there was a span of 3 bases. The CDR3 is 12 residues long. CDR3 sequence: CASSFGSYEQYV. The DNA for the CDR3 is TGTGCCAGCAGTTTCGGCTCCTACGAGCAGTACGTC.

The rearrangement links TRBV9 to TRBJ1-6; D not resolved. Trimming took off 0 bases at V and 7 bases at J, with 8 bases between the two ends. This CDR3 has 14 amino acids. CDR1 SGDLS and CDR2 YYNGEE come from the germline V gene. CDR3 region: CASSVVGENSPLHF. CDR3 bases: TGTGCCAGCAGCGTAGTCGGGGAAAATTCACCCCTCCACTTT.

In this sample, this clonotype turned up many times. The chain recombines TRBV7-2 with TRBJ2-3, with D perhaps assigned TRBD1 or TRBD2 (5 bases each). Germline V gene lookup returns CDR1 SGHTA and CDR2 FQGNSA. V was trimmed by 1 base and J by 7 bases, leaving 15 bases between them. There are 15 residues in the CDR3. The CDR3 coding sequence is TGTGCCAGCAGCTTAGGAGGGACGGCCGGAAATACGCAGTATTTT. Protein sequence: CASSLGGTAGNTQYF.

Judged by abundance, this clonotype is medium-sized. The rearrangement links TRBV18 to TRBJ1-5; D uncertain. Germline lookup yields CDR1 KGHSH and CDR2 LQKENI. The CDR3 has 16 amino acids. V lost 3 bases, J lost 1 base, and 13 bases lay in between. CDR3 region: CASSPSPPGSNQPQHF. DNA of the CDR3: TGTGCCAGCTCACCGTCACCTCCCGGGAGCAATCAGCCCCAGCATTTT.

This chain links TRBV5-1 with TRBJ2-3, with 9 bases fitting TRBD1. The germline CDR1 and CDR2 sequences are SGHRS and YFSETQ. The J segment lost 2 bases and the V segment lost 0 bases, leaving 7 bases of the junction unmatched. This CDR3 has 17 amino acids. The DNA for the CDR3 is TGCGCCAGCAGCTTGGCCGGGACAGGGCCTATCACAGATACGCAGTATTTT. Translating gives CASSLAGTGPITDTQYF.

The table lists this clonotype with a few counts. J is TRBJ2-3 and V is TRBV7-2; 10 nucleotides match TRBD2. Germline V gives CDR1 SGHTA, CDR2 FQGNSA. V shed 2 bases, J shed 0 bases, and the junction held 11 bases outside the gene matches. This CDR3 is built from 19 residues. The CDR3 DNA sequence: TGTGCCAGCAGCTTAATAAGGTCTAGCGGGAGACGAAGCACAGATACGCAGTATTTT. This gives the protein CASSLIRSSGRRSTDTQYF.

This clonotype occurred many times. CDR3 sequence reads: CASSIAGSSYNEQFF. The CDR3 DNA reads as TGTGCCAGCAGTATAGCGGGAAGCTCCTACAATGAGCAGTTCTTC. The gene calls are TRBV6-2 or TRBV6-3 and TRBJ2-1; the match to TRBD2 covers 8 bases. The V gene's germline CDR1 is MNHEY and CDR2 SVGEGT. Trimming at V came to 5 bases and at J to 0 bases, leaving 3 bases not matched to a gene. The CDR3 totals 15 residues.

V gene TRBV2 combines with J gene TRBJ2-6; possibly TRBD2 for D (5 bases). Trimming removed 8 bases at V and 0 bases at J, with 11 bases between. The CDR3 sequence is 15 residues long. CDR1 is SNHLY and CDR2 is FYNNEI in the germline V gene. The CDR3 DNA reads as TGTGCCAGCTACGCGGGTCACTCTGGGGCCAACGTCCTGACTTTC. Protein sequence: CASYAGHSGANVLTF. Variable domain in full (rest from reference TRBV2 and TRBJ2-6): EPEVTQTPSHQVTQMGQEVILRCVPISNHLYFYWYRQILGQKVEFLVSFYNNEISEKSEIFDDQFSVERPDGSNFTLKIRSTKLEDSAMYFCASYAGHSGANVLTFGAGSRLTVL.

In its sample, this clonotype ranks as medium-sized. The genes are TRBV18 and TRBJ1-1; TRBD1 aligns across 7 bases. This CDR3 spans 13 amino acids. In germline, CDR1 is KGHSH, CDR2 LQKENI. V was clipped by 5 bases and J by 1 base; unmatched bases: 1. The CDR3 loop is CASSYRGNTEAFF. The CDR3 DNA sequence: TGTGCCAGCTCATACAGGGGGAACACTGAAGCTTTCTTT.

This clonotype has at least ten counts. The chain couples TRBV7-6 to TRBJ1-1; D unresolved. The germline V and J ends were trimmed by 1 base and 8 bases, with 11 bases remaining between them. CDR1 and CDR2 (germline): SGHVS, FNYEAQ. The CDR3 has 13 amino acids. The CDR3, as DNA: TGTGCCAGCAGCTTAGGGATGGGCGACGAAGCTTTCTTT. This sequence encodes CASSLGMGDEAFF.

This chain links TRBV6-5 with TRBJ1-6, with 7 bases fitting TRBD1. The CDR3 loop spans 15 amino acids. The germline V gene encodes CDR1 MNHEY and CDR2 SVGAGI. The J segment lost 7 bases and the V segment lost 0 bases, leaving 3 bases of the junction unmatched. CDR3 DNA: TGTGCCAGCAGTTACTCGACAGGGTTAAATTCACCCCTCCACTTT. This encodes CASSYSTGLNSPLHF.

CDR3 in amino acids: CASSLGLAGAEETQYF. The CDR3 nucleotides read TGTGCCAGCAGCTTAGGACTAGCGGGAGCCGAAGAGACCCAGTACTTC. The chain uses TRBV11-2 and TRBJ2-5; 12 nucleotides agree with TRBD2. CDR3 length: 16 residues. The germline CDR1 and CDR2 sequences are SGHAT and FQNNGV. V lost 1 base, J lost 3 bases, and 3 bases stayed unmatched.

The CDR3 loop is CASILLGEETQYF. Here the CDR3 DNA reads TGTGCCAGCATCCTACTAGGGGAAGAGACCCAGTACTTC. The V gene is TRBV2, the J gene TRBJ2-5; D may match TRBD1 or TRBD2 (5 bases each). The ends were cut back, 7 bases at V and 3 bases at J, with 12 bases in the middle. The CDR3 covers 13 residues. Germline-derived CDR1 and CDR2 are SNHLY and FYNNEI.

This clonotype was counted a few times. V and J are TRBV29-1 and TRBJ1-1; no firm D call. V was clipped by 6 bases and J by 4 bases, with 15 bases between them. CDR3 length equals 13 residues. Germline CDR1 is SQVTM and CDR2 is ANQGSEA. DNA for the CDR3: TGCAGCGTGGCCGGGGTTAGTGGCACTGAAGCTTTCTTT. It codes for CSVAGVSGTEAFF.

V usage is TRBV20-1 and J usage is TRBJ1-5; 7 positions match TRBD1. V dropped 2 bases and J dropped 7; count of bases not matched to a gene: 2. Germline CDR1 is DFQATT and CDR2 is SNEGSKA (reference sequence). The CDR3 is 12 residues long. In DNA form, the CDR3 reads TGCAGTGCTAGACAGGGGGACCAGCCCCAGCATTTT. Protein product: CSARQGDQPQHF.

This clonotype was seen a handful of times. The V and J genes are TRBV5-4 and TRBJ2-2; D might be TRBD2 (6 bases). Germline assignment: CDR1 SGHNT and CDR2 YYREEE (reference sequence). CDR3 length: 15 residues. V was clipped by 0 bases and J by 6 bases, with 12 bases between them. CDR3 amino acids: CASSLGGLSAGELFF. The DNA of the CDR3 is TGTGCCAGCAGCTTGGGGGGACTTTCAGCCGGGGAGCTGTTTTTT. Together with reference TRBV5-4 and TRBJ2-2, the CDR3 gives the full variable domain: ETGVTQSPTHLIKTRGQQVTLRCSSQSGHNTVSWYQQALGQGPQFIFQYYREEENGRGNFPPRFSGLQFPNYSSELNVNALELDDSALYLCASSLGGLSAGELFFGEGSRLTVL.

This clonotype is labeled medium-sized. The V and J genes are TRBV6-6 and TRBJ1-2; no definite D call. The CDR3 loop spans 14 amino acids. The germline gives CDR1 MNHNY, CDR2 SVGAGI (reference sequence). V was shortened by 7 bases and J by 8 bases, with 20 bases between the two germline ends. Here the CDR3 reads CASTEYRAPEGYTF. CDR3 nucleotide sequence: TGTGCCAGCACTGAGTACCGGGCCCCAGAGGGCTACACCTTC.

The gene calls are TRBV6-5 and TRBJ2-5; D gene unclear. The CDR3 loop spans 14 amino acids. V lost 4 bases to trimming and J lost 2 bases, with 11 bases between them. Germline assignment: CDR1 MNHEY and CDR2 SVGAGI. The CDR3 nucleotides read TGTGCCAGCAGTTTGTATAGCAGTCAAGAGACCCAGTACTTC. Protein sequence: CASSLYSSQETQYF.

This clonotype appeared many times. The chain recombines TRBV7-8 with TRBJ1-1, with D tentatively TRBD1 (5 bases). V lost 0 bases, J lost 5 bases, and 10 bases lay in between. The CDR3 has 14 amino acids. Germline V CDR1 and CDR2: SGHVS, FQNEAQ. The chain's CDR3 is CASSLAGEGTEAFF. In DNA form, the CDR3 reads TGTGCCAGCAGCTTAGCGGGGGAGGGGACTGAAGCTTTCTTT.

CDR3 DNA sequence: TGCGCCAGCAGCTTGGTTGGGGACAAAAACATTCAGTACTTC. Protein product: CASSLVGDKNIQYF. This chain links TRBV5-1 with TRBJ2-4; D unresolved. Between the trimmed V and J ends, which lost 0 bases and 3 bases, there was a span of 7 bases. CDR1 and CDR2 from the germline V gene are SGHRS and YFSETQ. The CDR3 contains 14 residues.

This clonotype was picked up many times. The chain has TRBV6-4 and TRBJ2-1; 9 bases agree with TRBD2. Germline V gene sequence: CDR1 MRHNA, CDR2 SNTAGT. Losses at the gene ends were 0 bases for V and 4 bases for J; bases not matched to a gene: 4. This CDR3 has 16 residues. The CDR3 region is CASSDSSGGGYNEQFF. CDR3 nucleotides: TGTGCCAGCAGTGACTCTAGCGGGGGTGGGTACAATGAGCAGTTCTTC.

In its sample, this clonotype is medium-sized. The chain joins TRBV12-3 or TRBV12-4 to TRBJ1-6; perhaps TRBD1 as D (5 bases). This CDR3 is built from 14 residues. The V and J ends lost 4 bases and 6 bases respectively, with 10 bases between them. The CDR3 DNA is TGTGCCAGCAGTTCGGCAGGGCGTAATTCACCCCTCCACTTT. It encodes CASSSAGRNSPLHF.

For the CDR3, the DNA is TGTGCCAGCGGTAGGGTGGACGCCGATGGTTCACCCCTCCACTTT. Protein sequence: CASGRVDADGSPLHF. The V call is TRBV19, the J call TRBJ1-6; no definite D call. This CDR3 comprises 15 residues. Germline values: CDR1 LNHDA, CDR2 SQIVND (reference sequence). The V end was cut by 9 bases, the J end by 9 bases, with 21 bases between. The variable domain in full, with the rest retrieved from reference TRBV19 and TRBJ1-6, is DGGITQSPKYLFRKEGQNVTLSCEQNLNHDAMYWYRQDPGQGLRLIYYSQIVNDFQKGDIAEGYSVSREKKESFPLTVTSAQKNPTAFYLCASGRVDADGSPLHFGNGTRLTVT.

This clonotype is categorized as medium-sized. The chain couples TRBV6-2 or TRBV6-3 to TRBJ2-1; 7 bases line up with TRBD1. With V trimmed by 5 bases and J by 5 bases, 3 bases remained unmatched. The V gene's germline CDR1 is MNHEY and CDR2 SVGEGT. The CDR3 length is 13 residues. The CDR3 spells CASSDRDHNEQFF. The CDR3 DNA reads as TGTGCCAGCAGTGACAGGGACCACAATGAGCAGTTCTTC.

The CDR3 DNA follows: TGTGCCAGCAGCCACTCTAGCGGGGGGGCCGGTGAGCAGTTCTTC. This translates into CASSHSSGGAGEQFF. The chain recombines TRBV4-2 with TRBJ2-1, with 12 positions matching TRBD2. Germline values: CDR1 LGHNA, CDR2 YNFKEQ. The CDR3 length is 15 residues. Trimming cost V 3 bases and J 9 bases; bases outside gene matches: 6.

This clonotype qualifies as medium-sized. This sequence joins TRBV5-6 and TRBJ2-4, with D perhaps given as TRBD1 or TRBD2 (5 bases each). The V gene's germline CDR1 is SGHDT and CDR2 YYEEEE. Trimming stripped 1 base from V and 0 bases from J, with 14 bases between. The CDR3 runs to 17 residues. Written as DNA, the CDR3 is TGTGCCAGCAGCTTGATGGGGGAAGGGCTAGCCAAAAACATTCAGTACTTC. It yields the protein CASSLMGEGLAKNIQYF. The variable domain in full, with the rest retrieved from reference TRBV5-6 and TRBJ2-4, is DAGVTQSPTHLIKTRGQQVTLRCSPKSGHDTVSWYQQALGQGPQFIFQYYEEEERQRGNFPDRFSGHQFPNYSSELNVNALLLGDSALYLCASSLMGEGLAKNIQYFGAGTRLSVL.

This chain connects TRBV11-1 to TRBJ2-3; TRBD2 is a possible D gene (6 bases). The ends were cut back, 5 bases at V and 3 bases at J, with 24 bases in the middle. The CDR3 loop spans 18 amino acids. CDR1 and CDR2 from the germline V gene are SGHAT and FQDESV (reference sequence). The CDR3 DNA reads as TGTGCCAGCAGCCCCCGTGGAGCGGGCCTTTTGGGTACAGATACGCAGTATTTT. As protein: CASSPRGAGLLGTDTQYF.

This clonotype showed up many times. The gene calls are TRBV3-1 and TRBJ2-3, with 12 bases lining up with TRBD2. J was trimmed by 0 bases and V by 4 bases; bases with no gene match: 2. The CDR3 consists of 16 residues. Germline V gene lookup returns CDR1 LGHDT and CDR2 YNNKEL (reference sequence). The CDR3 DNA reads TGTGCCAGCAGCCCTCTAGCGGGGGGGAGCACAGATACGCAGTATTTT. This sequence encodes CASSPLAGGSTDTQYF.

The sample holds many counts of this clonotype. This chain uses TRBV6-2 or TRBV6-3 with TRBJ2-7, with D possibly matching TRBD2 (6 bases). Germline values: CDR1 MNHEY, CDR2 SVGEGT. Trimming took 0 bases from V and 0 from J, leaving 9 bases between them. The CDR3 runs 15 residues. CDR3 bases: TGTGCCAGCAGTTACTCGGGGACTTTCTCCTACGAGCAGTACGTC. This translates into CASSYSGTFSYEQYV.

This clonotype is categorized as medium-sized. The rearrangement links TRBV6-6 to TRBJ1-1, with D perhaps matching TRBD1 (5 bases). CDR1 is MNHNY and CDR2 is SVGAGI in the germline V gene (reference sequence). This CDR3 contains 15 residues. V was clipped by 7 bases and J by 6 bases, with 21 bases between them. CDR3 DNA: TGTGCCAGCATTTATAGCGGGGGAGTCTGGGCTGAAGCTTTCTTT. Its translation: CASIYSGGVWAEAFF.

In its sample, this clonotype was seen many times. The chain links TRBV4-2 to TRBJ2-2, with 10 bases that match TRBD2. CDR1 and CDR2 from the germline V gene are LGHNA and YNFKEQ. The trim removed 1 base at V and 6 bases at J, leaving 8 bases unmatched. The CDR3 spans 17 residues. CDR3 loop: CASSQGTSGVNSGELFF. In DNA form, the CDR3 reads TGTGCCAGCAGCCAAGGAACTAGCGGGGTAAACTCCGGGGAGCTGTTTTTT.

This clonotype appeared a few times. CDR3 protein: CASSIQGVGYTF. In DNA form, the CDR3 reads TGCGCCAGCAGCATTCAAGGGGTCGGCTACACCTTC. The chain links TRBV5-1 to TRBJ1-2; a weak D match, TRBD1 (5 bases). Germline-derived CDR1 and CDR2 are SGHRS and YFSETQ. This CDR3 is 12 amino acids long. V was pared by 4 bases and J by 8 bases, with 12 bases between.